This T cell receptor (beta chain) was documented in a study of cytomegalovirus exposure and HLA in healthy donors. After removal of 6 bases from V and 7 bases from J, the junction contained 12 bases not matched to a gene. CDR3 length: 15 amino acids. CDR1 is MNHNS, CDR2 SASEGT, per germline. Profiling relied on immunoSEQ multiplex PCR, and the TCRdb table lists in-frame clones only, not all of them. The table includes 110,000 to 150,000 clones, around 88% detected once. This TCR came from a woman between 18 and 30 years old in good health and CMV-seropositive. Material for sequencing was PBMCs. The chain uses TRBV6-1 and TRBJ1-5, with TRBD1 matching 7 bases. The CDR3 loop reads CASSYTTGLGQPQHF. In DNA, the CDR3 is TGTGCCAGCAGCTATACGACAGGGTTGGGGCAGCCCCAGCATTTT.